This T cell receptor beta chain emerged from a study of CD8 T cells in ankylosing spondylitis. TCRdb reprocessed the 5' RACE reads with MiXCR, giving one entry per CDR3 protein. The sample consists of 250,000 to 300,000 distinct CDR3 sequences, 15% to 25% of them appearing once. This clonotype was recorded a few times. Sequenced: blood, either unsorted or a sorted T cell fraction (not recorded which). The receptor was derived from a male donor with ankylosing spondylitis or in good health (not recorded which).

This CDR3 is CASSPKIRGEHQTQYF. CDR3 sequence (DNA): TGTGCCAGCAGTCCTAAAATTCGAGGAGAACATCAGACCCAGTACTTC. The chain recombines TRBV12-3 or TRBV12-4 with TRBJ2-5; no reliable D call. CDR3 size: 16 residues. The ends were cut back, 5 bases at V and 6 bases at J, with 22 bases in the middle.